This T cell receptor (beta chain) was sequenced for a study of identifying expanded T cells in peripheral blood. Study-wide points: Clone count variance between approximately two-week samples rose with total template count. Over two and four weeks, about 16.4 and 19 clones changed, versus more than 1 between replicates.

A note on this clone: Its antigen is currently unknown. Other DNA sequences of this sample code for an identical CDR3.

This CDR3 region has 13 residues. V lost 0 bases, J lost 3 bases, and 6 bases lay in between. CDR1 and CDR2 (germline): SGDLS, YYNGEE. Sequencing was performed with immunoSEQ multiplex PCR; in TCRdb, only in-frame clones are kept and a portion is missing. The table lists tens of thousands of clones, approximately 90% of them singletons, with about 4% in the top ten. Collection occurred without any documented infections or immune events in donors. The rearrangement joins TRBV9 to TRBJ1-1, with D unclear. Sequenced: blood. The clonotype originates from a person aged 18 to 75 in good health. The CDR3 loop is CASSVAMDTEAFF. The CDR3 coding sequence is TGTGCCAGCAGCGTAGCCATGGACACTGAAGCTTTCTTT.